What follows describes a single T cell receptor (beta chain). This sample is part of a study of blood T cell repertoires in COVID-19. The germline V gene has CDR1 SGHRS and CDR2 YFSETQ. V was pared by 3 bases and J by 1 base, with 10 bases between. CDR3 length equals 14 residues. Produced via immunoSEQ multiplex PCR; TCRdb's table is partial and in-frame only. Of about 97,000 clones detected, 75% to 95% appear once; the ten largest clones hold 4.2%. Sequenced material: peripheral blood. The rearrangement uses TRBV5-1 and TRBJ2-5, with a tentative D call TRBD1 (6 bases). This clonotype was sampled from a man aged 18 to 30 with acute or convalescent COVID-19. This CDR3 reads CASSWQGTQETQYF. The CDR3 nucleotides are TGCGCCAGCAGCTGGCAGGGGACCCAAGAGACCCAGTACTTC.